What follows are 22 T cell receptor beta chains derived from one specimen sequenced in a study of graft-versus-host responses after intestinal transplantation. Here immunoSEQ multiplex PCR was the method, and the copy in TCRdb shows in-frame clones only, minus some. The sample carries tens of thousands of clones, about 92% recorded once. Sequenced material: PBMCs, taken 98 days after intestinal transplantation. The receptors come from a human patient who received an intestinal transplant, so some T cells may come from the graft donor.

V usage is TRBV6-5 and J usage is TRBJ2-6; possibly TRBD1 or TRBD2 for D (5 bases each). Between the trimmed V and J ends, which lost 6 bases and 4 bases, there was a span of 13 bases. The CDR3 runs to 15 residues. Germline V lookup: CDR1 MNHEY, CDR2 SVGAGI. CDR3 nucleotides: TGTGCCAGCAGCCAAGCAGGGAGAGGGGCCAACGTCCTGACTTTC. This encodes CASSQAGRGANVLTF.

The CDR3 nucleotides read TGTGCCAGCAGCTCCCTAGGGCCCTACGAGCAGTACTTC. Amino acids: CASSSLGPYEQYF. V is TRBV7-2 and J is TRBJ2-7; D remains unclear. Germline assignment: CDR1 SGHTA and CDR2 FQGNSA. V lost 4 bases and J 2 bases, leaving 9 bases between the germline ends. This CDR3 has 13 residues. Drawing the rest from reference TRBV7-2 and TRBJ2-7, the complete variable domain is GAGVSQSPSNKVTEKGKDVELRCDPISGHTALYWYRQSLGQGLEFLIYFQGNSAPDKSGLPSDRFSAERTGGSVSTLTIQRTQQEDSAVYLCASSSLGPYEQYFGPGTRLTVT.

In its sample, this clone was seen a few times. The J gene is TRBJ2-7, the V gene TRBV5-4, with a weak D call TRBD2 (6 bases). Trimming took off 1 base at V and 3 bases at J, with 11 bases between the two ends. The V gene's germline CDR1 is SGHNT and CDR2 YYREEE (reference sequence). This CDR3 contains 14 residues. CDR3 amino acids: CASSLPGVGYEQYF. CDR3 nucleotide sequence: TGTGCCAGCAGCTTGCCGGGAGTGGGCTACGAGCAGTACTTC.

J is TRBJ1-2 and V is TRBV15, with D unresolved. Germline CDR1 is LNHNV and CDR2 is YYDKDF (reference sequence). The CDR3 extends over 14 amino acids. V shed 0 bases and J shed 2 bases, with 7 bases lying between them. The CDR3 reads CATSRDGTNYGYTF. The CDR3 region has the DNA TGTGCCACCAGCAGAGATGGTACCAACTATGGCTACACCTTC.

This sequence joins TRBV7-2 and TRBJ2-4; tentative D call: TRBD1 (6 bases). CDR3 length equals 13 residues. V lost 5 bases to trimming and J lost 5 bases, with 10 bases between them. CDR1 is SGHTA, CDR2 FQGNSA, per germline. This CDR3 reads CASSRQAENIQYF. The DNA for the CDR3 is TGTGCCAGCAGCAGACAGGCAGAAAACATTCAGTACTTC.

The CDR3 DNA reads as TGTGCCAGCAGCCTGGGGGCGGTAGGACCGACACAATACGAGCAGTACTTC. Protein sequence: CASSLGAVGPTQYEQYF. This chain connects TRBV5-6 to TRBJ2-5; TRBD1 is a possible D gene (6 bases). The last part of the DNA fits TRBJ2-7 better; the J call may be wrong. This CDR3 contains 17 residues. Germline loops: CDR1 SGHDT, CDR2 YYEEEE.

This chain uses TRBV6-5 with TRBJ2-7; the D gene is possibly TRBD1 (5 bases). The CDR3 runs to 16 residues. The germline V and J ends were trimmed by 0 bases and 5 bases, with 17 bases remaining between them. Germline V gene sequence: CDR1 MNHEY, CDR2 SVGAGI. The CDR3 is CASSYSKAQGHHEQYF. Here the CDR3 DNA reads TGTGCCAGCAGTTACTCGAAGGCCCAGGGTCACCACGAGCAGTACTTC.

The gene calls are TRBV28 and TRBJ2-7; D is ambiguous. The ends were cut back, 5 bases at V and 4 bases at J, with 9 bases in the middle. Germline CDR1 and CDR2: MDHEN and SYDVKM. This CDR3 is built from 12 residues. CDR3 loop: CASSLDLYEQYF. DNA for the CDR3: TGTGCCAGCAGTCTCGATCTTTACGAGCAGTACTTC.

The chain uses TRBV6-5 and TRBJ2-7; 7 nucleotides line up with TRBD2. The V and J ends lost 7 bases and 5 bases, in that order; junction bases with no gene match: 11. Per germline, CDR1 MNHEY and CDR2 SVGAGI. This CDR3 has 14 amino acids. CDR3 nucleotides: TGTGCCAGCACCGCGAGGGGAGGGAGCCACGAGCAGTACTTC. This translates into CASTARGGSHEQYF.

The CDR3 loop reads CASSESTVRPGELFF. CDR3 coding DNA: TGCGCCAGCAGCGAATCGACAGTCCGGCCCGGGGAGCTGTTTTTT. The V and J genes are TRBV5-1 and TRBJ2-2; possible D gene TRBD1, 5 bases. With 4 bases removed from V and 6 bases from J, the gap between germline ends came to 16 bases. The V gene's germline CDR1 is SGHRS and CDR2 YFSETQ. The CDR3 length is 15 residues. The full variable domain, completed using reference TRBV5-1 and TRBJ2-2, is KAGVTQTPRYLIKTRGQQVTLSCSPISGHRSVSWYQQTPGQGLQFLFEYFSETQRNKGNFPGRFSGRQFSNSRSEMNVSTLELGDSALYLCASSESTVRPGELFFGEGSRLTVL.

The V gene is TRBV6-5, the J gene TRBJ2-7; either TRBD1 or TRBD2 may fit D (5 bases each). The V gene's germline CDR1 is MNHEY and CDR2 SVGAGI. CDR3 size: 13 residues. Trimming cost V 10 bases and J 2 bases, with 15 bases left between them. The CDR3 reads CATLGTAAYEQYF. The CDR3 nucleotides are TGTGCCACCCTCGGGACGGCCGCCTACGAGCAGTACTTC.

The gene calls are TRBV9 and TRBJ2-1; 10 bases agree with TRBD2. J was trimmed by 4 bases and V by 0 bases; bases with no gene match: 4. In germline, CDR1 is SGDLS, CDR2 YYNGEE. This CDR3 is 16 amino acids long. The CDR3 loop is CASSVARTSGYNEQFF. CDR3 bases: TGTGCCAGCAGCGTAGCCCGGACTAGCGGATACAATGAGCAGTTCTTC.

The V gene is TRBV28, the J gene TRBJ2-6, with D tentatively TRBD1 (6 bases). CDR1 and CDR2 from the germline V gene are MDHEN and SYDVKM. V was shortened by 4 bases and J by 0 bases, with 28 bases between the two germline ends. The CDR3 covers 22 residues. The CDR3 DNA reads TGTGCCAGCAGTTGGGAAGGTCAATTGACAGGACCCCCTTCCTCTGGGGCCAACGTCCTGACTTTC. Translated: CASSWEGQLTGPPSSGANVLTF.

The gene calls are TRBV2 and TRBJ1-5, with TRBD1 matching 8 bases. With 10 bases clipped from V and 7 bases from J, the junction kept 18 bases outside the gene matches. The length of the CDR3 is 16 residues. Germline V gene data show CDR1 as SNHLY and CDR2 as FYNNEI. This CDR3 is CATLSRGQGFGQPQHF. The DNA for the CDR3 is TGTGCCACTCTAAGTAGAGGACAGGGATTCGGGCAGCCCCAGCATTTT.

This rearrangement joins TRBV30 to TRBJ1-3; D not certain. Germline V lookup: CDR1 GTSNPN, CDR2 SVGIG (reference sequence). V lost 0 bases and J 4 bases, leaving 1 base between the germline ends. The CDR3 totals 11 residues. DNA for the CDR3: TGTGCCTGGAGTGTAGGAAACACCATATATTTT. Translation: CAWSVGNTIYF.

The genes are TRBV4-1 and TRBJ2-1, with D perhaps TRBD2 (6 bases). Trimming removed 2 bases at V and 5 bases at J, with 13 bases between. Germline V gene data show CDR1 as MGHRA and CDR2 as YSYEKL. The CDR3 has 15 residues. The CDR3 bases are TGCGCCAGCAGCCAAAGCCCTACTAGCCACAATGAGCAGTTCTTC. It is translated as CASSQSPTSHNEQFF.

The V gene is TRBV11-2, the J gene TRBJ1-5; tentatively, D is TRBD1 (5 bases). V was cut by 5 bases and J by 0 bases, with 17 bases left in between. The CDR3 is 17 amino acids. Per germline, CDR1 SGHAT and CDR2 FQNNGV. For the CDR3, the DNA is TGTGCCAGCAGCGTCCCCGGGGGGACCGATAGCAATCAGCCCCAGCATTTT. This sequence encodes CASSVPGGTDSNQPQHF. Full variable domain (remainder filled in from reference TRBV11-2 and TRBJ1-5): EAGVAQSPRYKIIEKRQSVAFWCNPISGHATLYWYQQILGQGPKLLIQFQNNGVVDDSQLPKDRFSAERLKGVDSTLKIQPAKLEDSAVYLCASSVPGGTDSNQPQHFGDGTRLSIL.

V gene TRBV5-4 combines with J gene TRBJ1-2; D is possibly TRBD1 (6 bases). V was cut by 3 bases and J by 5 bases, with 11 bases left in between. From germline, CDR1 is SGHNT and CDR2 YYREEE (reference sequence). This CDR3 has 13 residues. The CDR3 loop reads CASSSGTNYGYTF. The CDR3 DNA is TGTGCCAGCAGCTCCGGGACAAATTATGGCTACACCTTC.

V usage is TRBV27 and J usage is TRBJ2-1, with TRBD2 matching 14 bases. The J segment lost 3 bases and the V segment lost 5 bases, leaving 0 bases of the junction unmatched. CDR3 length: 15 amino acids. Germline V gene data show CDR1 as MNHEY and CDR2 as SMNVEV (reference sequence). The CDR3 sequence is CASSGLAGGYNEQFF. CDR3 nucleotides: TGTGCCAGCAGTGGACTAGCGGGGGGCTACAATGAGCAGTTCTTC.

In the case of this clone: An end of the junction differs from the germline gene, which may be a read error. This same CDR3 is encoded by further DNA sequences in the sample. This chain uses TRBV7-2 with TRBJ1-1; D ambiguous. CDR3 size: 12 residues. CDR1 SGHTA and CDR2 FQGNSA come from the germline V gene. In nucleotides, the CDR3 is TGTGCCAGCAACAGCATGAACACTGAGGCTTTCTTT. Translation gives CASNSMNTEAFF. The full variable domain, with the rest looked up from reference TRBV7-2 and TRBJ1-1, is GAGVSQSPSNKVTEKGKDVELRCDPISGHTALYWYRQSLGQGLEFLIYFQGNSAPDKSGLPSDRFSAERTGGSVSTLTIQRTQQEDSAVYLCASNSMNTEAFFGQGTRLTVV.

The chain has TRBV4-1 and TRBJ2-7; 12 bases match TRBD2. V dropped 4 bases and J dropped 2; count of bases not matched to a gene: 3. The CDR3 consists of 15 residues. Germline values: CDR1 MGHRA, CDR2 YSYEKL. Written as DNA, the CDR3 is TGCGCCAGCAGCCCCCTAGCGGGGGGGCCCTACGAGCAGTACTTC. Amino acids: CASSPLAGGPYEQYF.

The gene calls are TRBV9 and TRBJ2-3; D gene unclear. Germline V gene data show CDR1 as SGDLS and CDR2 as YYNGEE. This CDR3 spans 16 amino acids. Deletions cut 0 bases from V and 0 bases from J, with 11 bases between. CDR3 loop: CASSVAGQPSTDTQYF. In DNA, the CDR3 is TGTGCCAGCAGCGTAGCTGGTCAGCCTAGCACAGATACGCAGTATTTT.